These 4 T cell receptor beta chains came from one sample sequenced in a study of cytomegalovirus exposure and HLA in healthy donors. In the PCR, 60 Vbeta and 13 Jbeta primers were used. Assay used: immunoSEQ multiplex PCR; TCRdb lists only in-frame clones, some missing. This table holds around 130,000 clones, 73% found once. The sample was PBMCs. Every receptor here comes from a middle-aged woman in good health and CMV-seropositive.

A few counts support this clone. V usage is TRBV25-1 and J usage is TRBJ1-2; 11 bases agree with TRBD1. The J segment lost 8 bases and the V segment lost 6 bases, leaving 8 bases of the junction unmatched. This CDR3 is built from 14 residues. Germline V CDR1 and CDR2: MGHDK, SYGVNS. CDR3 bases: TGTGCCAGCAGCGGAGGACAGGGGGCGGAGGGCTACACCTTC. Amino acids: CASSGGQGAEGYTF.

This clone appeared a single time. The rearrangement uses TRBV5-6 and TRBJ2-5; TRBD1 might be the D (8 bases). The CDR3 is 17 amino acids. Per the germline V gene, CDR1 is SGHDT and CDR2 is YYEEEE. V lost 7 bases and J 4 bases, leaving 26 bases between the germline ends. The chain's CDR3 is CASGSGGQVGNLETQYF. The CDR3 DNA reads as TGTGCCAGCGGGTCGGGGGGACAGGTGGGGAACCTAGAGACCCAGTACTTC. Together with reference TRBV5-6 and TRBJ2-5, the CDR3 gives the full variable domain: DAGVTQSPTHLIKTRGQQVTLRCSPKSGHDTVSWYQQALGQGPQFIFQYYEEEERQRGNFPDRFSGHQFPNYSSELNVNALLLGDSALYLCASGSGGQVGNLETQYFGPGTRLLVL.

The chain has TRBV7-6 and TRBJ2-1; 8 bases map to TRBD1. The V gene end was trimmed by 1 base and the J gene end by 6 bases; junction bases not matched to a gene: 5. This CDR3 is built from 15 residues. Germline V gene data show CDR1 as SGHVS and CDR2 as FNYEAQ. CDR3 in amino acids: CASSLGQGILNEQFF. The CDR3 nucleotides are TGTGCCAGCAGCTTAGGACAGGGGATTCTCAATGAGCAGTTCTTC.

This clone has a handful of counts. This chain uses TRBV5-1 with TRBJ2-1; possible D gene TRBD1, 7 bases. Germline CDR1 is SGHRS and CDR2 is YFSETQ. V shed 0 bases and J shed 4 bases, with 17 bases lying between them. CDR3 length: 17 amino acids. CDR3 in amino acids: CASSLGQGGGIYNEQFF. The CDR3 nucleotides read TGCGCCAGCAGCTTGGGACAGGGTGGGGGGATATACAATGAGCAGTTCTTC.